This T cell receptor (beta chain) is drawn from a study of identical twins. TCRdb called the 5' RACE reads again in MiXCR, with one record for every CDR3 protein. The sample has roughly 570,000 distinct CDR3 sequences, roughly 9.9% seen once. This clonotype occurred many times. J lost 7 bases, V lost 0 bases, and 5 bases had no gene match. CDR3 length equals 14 residues. From germline, CDR1 is SGHTA and CDR2 FQGNSA. This sample also appeared in a second study, on yellow fever vaccine responses in identical twins.

The sequence was obtained from a young woman in good health. The rearrangement uses TRBV7-2 and TRBJ1-2, with TRBD1 matching over 7 bases. Sequencing was performed on PBMCs. For the CDR3, the DNA is TGTGCCAGCAGCTTAGCGGAGGGGGCCGGTGGCTACACCTTC. Protein product: CASSLAEGAGGYTF.